This T cell receptor (beta chain) was recorded in a study of chemoradiotherapy in HPV16-positive cancers. On the study more broadly: Candidate HPV-specific T-cell clones and common TCR motifs came from functional assays in a couple of HPV16-positive patients.

Whole-study results and caveats: Better recurrence-free survival went with HPV-responsive T-cell expansion in HPV16-positive patients. Candidate HPV-specific clones and E7-related TCR motifs grew in tumor during treatment.

Produced via immunoSEQ multiplex PCR; TCRdb's table is partial and in-frame only. The table lists about 16,000 clones, about two thirds of them singletons. A remark on this clone: Its antigen remains unknown. In the same sample, other DNA sequences code for this CDR3.

The sample was tumor tissue, taken from a patient who underwent chemoradiotherapy. The receptor was derived from a human donor with HPV-associated anogenital cancer.

The CDR3 sequence: CASSPTSGSTDTQYF. CDR3 nucleotides: TGCGCCAGCAGCCCGACTAGCGGGAGTACAGATACGCAGTATTTT. The gene calls are TRBV5-1 and TRBJ2-3; 12 bases fit TRBD2. Germline CDR1 is SGHRS and CDR2 is YFSETQ. The J segment lost 3 bases and the V segment lost 4 bases, leaving 3 bases of the junction unmatched. The CDR3 has 15 residues. Full variable domain (remainder filled in from reference TRBV5-1 and TRBJ2-3): KAGVTQTPRYLIKTRGQQVTLSCSPISGHRSVSWYQQTPGQGLQFLFEYFSETQRNKGNFPGRFSGRQFSNSRSEMNVSTLELGDSALYLCASSPTSGSTDTQYFGPGTRLTVL.